These 26 T cell receptor beta chains were all obtained from the same sample, sequenced in a study of regulatory T cells in long-lasting Graves disease. In building TCR beta libraries, iRepertoire HTBI primers were used together with Arm-PCR of CDR3 regions. MiXCR, applied by TCRdb to the multiplex PCR reads, yields one record per CDR3 protein. The table has under 350,000 distinct CDR3 sequences, 20% to 25% seen once; the top ten hold 45% to 70%. This sample's time point: persistent/refractory GD, antithyroid drugs over 5 years with positive TRAb. From PBMCs, RNA was extracted and then used to make the TCR library. This material consisted of peripheral blood mononuclear cells (PBMCs), taken when the disease was refractory, from a patient treated with antithyroid drugs. The origin of the receptors is a female donor with Graves disease.

This clonotype was seen only a few times. CDR3 sequence (DNA): TGCGCCAGCAGTCGGGAGCTCCAAGAGACCCAGTACTTC. This sequence encodes CASSRELQETQYF. The chain links TRBV5-1 to TRBJ2-5, with a possible D match to TRBD2 (6 bases). CDR1 and CDR2 (germline): SGHRS, YFSETQ. The CDR3 contains 13 residues. V lost 5 bases, J lost 1 base, and 9 bases lay in between.

This rearrangement joins TRBV5-6 to TRBJ2-2, with D maybe TRBD1 (6 bases). Germline V gene data show CDR1 as SGHDT and CDR2 as YYEEEE. CDR3 size: 16 residues. Trimming took 0 bases from V and 3 from J, leaving 12 bases between them. CDR3 in DNA: TGTGCCAGCAGCTTGGGGCAGGGGAGCGACACCGGGGAGCTGTTTTTT. Translation: CASSLGQGSDTGELFF.

This clonotype showed up just a few times. The chain combines TRBV14 with TRBJ1-5; 7 bases align to TRBD1. This CDR3 has 13 residues. Germline values: CDR1 SGHDN, CDR2 FVKESK. V lost 5 bases and J lost 7; bases outside the gene matches: 5. The CDR3 reads CASSSQGLQPQHF. In DNA form, the CDR3 reads TGTGCCAGCAGCTCACAGGGGTTACAGCCCCAGCATTTT.

As for this clonotype: A much larger clone differs from this one at a single base, so this may be a read error. Here the CDR3 omits its conserved ending phenylalanine or tryptophan, so a read error is the likely source. V gene TRBV20-1 combines with J gene TRBJ1-1; 7 bases agree with TRBD1. The CDR3 has 11 residues. Germline V gene sequence: CDR1 DFQATT, CDR2 SNEGSKA (reference sequence). V shed 6 bases and J 7 bases; nucleotides not matched to a gene: 5. DNA of the CDR3: TGCAGTGCCCCGACAGGGCATGAAGCTTTCCTT. Residues: CSAPTGHEAFL.

The rearrangement joins TRBV5-8 to TRBJ1-5, with D possibly matching TRBD1 (5 bases). Germline assignment: CDR1 SGHTS and CDR2 YDEGEE. The V end was cut by 4 bases, the J end by 6 bases, with 14 bases between. The CDR3 spans 14 residues. CDR3 nucleotide sequence: TGTGCCAGCAGCCCTAATGGGGGAGGTCAGCCCCAGCATTTT. Its translation: CASSPNGGGQPQHF.

This clonotype has ten or more counts. V is TRBV6-1 and J is TRBJ1-1; D gene ambiguous. Trimming shortened V by 0 bases and J by 1 base, and 6 bases separated the two germline ends. CDR1 is MNHNS and CDR2 is SASEGT in the germline V gene. The CDR3 sequence is 14 residues long. The DNA of the CDR3 is TGTGCCAGCAGTGAAGCGGCCAAGAACACTGAAGCTTTCTTT. Its translation: CASSEAAKNTEAFF.

This clonotype was seen at least ten times. V usage is TRBV2 and J usage is TRBJ1-2; weak D call: TRBD1 (6 bases). Germline V gives CDR1 SNHLY, CDR2 FYNNEI. Between the trimmed V and J ends, which lost 4 bases and 8 bases, there was a span of 11 bases. There are 12 residues in the CDR3. The CDR3 sequence is CASSGQAGGYTF. As DNA, the CDR3 is TGTGCCAGCAGTGGACAGGCGGGGGGCTACACCTTC.

This rearrangement joins TRBV10-3 to TRBJ2-7, with D perhaps matching TRBD1 or TRBD2 (5 bases each). Germline-derived CDR1 and CDR2 are ENHRY and SYGVKD. CDR3 length: 11 residues. Trimming took 11 bases from V and 5 from J, leaving 13 bases between them. In nucleotides, the CDR3 is TGTGCCGGGGGAAGTTTCAACGAGCAGTACTTC. Translated, it gives CAGGSFNEQYF.

J is TRBJ2-5 and V is TRBV10-3; TRBD1 matches at 10 bases. The CDR3 extends over 17 amino acids. The trim removed 0 bases at V and 2 bases at J, leaving 6 bases unmatched. The germline V gene encodes CDR1 ENHRY and CDR2 SYGVKD. The CDR3 region is CAISESTGGGLQETQYF. CDR3 nucleotide sequence: TGTGCCATCAGTGAGTCGACAGGGGGCGGACTACAAGAGACCCAGTACTTC.

This chain links TRBV20-1 with TRBJ1-1; D ambiguous. V gave up 6 bases and J gave up 1 base, with 12 bases separating them. The CDR3 loop spans 13 amino acids. The germline V gene has CDR1 DFQATT and CDR2 SNEGSKA (reference sequence). In nucleotides, the CDR3 is TGCAGTGCCGAAGGCGGATGGAACACTGAAGCTTTCTTT. Its translation: CSAEGGWNTEAFF.

Ten or more counts support this clonotype. Here the CDR3 DNA reads TGTGCCAGCAGCTTCCGGAAACAGGGGGCGGACGGCTACACCTTC. Amino acid sequence: CASSFRKQGADGYTF. V is TRBV5-8 and J is TRBJ1-2; 9 bases are a match to TRBD1. This CDR3 has 15 residues. CDR1 and CDR2 (germline): SGHTS, YDEGEE. V trimming: 2 bases; J trimming: 8 bases; junction bases outside the gene matches: 10.

On this clonotype itself: Possible read error: a much larger clone is one base away. J is TRBJ1-2 and V is TRBV3-1; D remains ambiguous. The CDR3 extends over 13 amino acids. Germline V gene data show CDR1 as LGHDT and CDR2 as YNNKEL (reference sequence). CDR3 in amino acids: CAGSPGRGYGYTF. CDR3 DNA sequence: TGTGCCGGCAGCCCCGGTCGGGGCTATGGCTACACCTTC.

This clonotype was counted between two and nine times. The chain has TRBV6-2 or TRBV6-3 and TRBJ2-2; 7 bases align to TRBD2. The CDR3 is 17 residues long. Trimming took 2 bases from V and 1 from J; bases not matched to a gene: 7. Germline assignment: CDR1 MNHEY and CDR2 SVGEGT. The CDR3 here is CASSYPSSGENTGELFF. CDR3 bases: TGTGCCAGCAGTTACCCTTCTAGCGGAGAGAACACCGGGGAGCTGTTTTTT.

The chain links TRBV5-1 to TRBJ1-2; no reliable D call. The CDR3 length is 13 residues. Germline lookup yields CDR1 SGHRS and CDR2 YFSETQ. V was shortened by 0 bases and J by 4 bases, with 7 bases between the two germline ends. CDR3 sequence reads: CASSLGSGYGYTF. The CDR3 DNA reads TGCGCCAGCAGCTTGGGGTCAGGCTATGGCTACACCTTC.

This clonotype was picked up many times. The genes are TRBV7-2 and TRBJ1-1; no definite D call. Germline values: CDR1 SGHTA, CDR2 FQGNSA. V was pared by 1 base and J by 4 bases, with 16 bases between. CDR3 length: 16 residues. CDR3 nucleotides: TGTGCCAGCAGCTTAGTTTTGTCGCCCTTGAGCACTGAAGCTTTCTTT. Its protein product is CASSLVLSPLSTEAFF.

Only a few counts were recorded for this clonotype. This sequence joins TRBV20-1 and TRBJ2-5; 7 nucleotides align to TRBD2. The CDR3 runs to 15 residues. Trimming at V came to 0 bases and at J to 1 base, leaving 5 bases not matched to a gene. Germline CDR1 reads DFQATT; CDR2 reads SNEGSKA (reference sequence). The CDR3 DNA sequence: TGCAGTGCTAGAGAGGGGGGGAGGGCCCAAGAGACCCAGTACTTC. Residues: CSAREGGRAQETQYF.

This clonotype was detected ten times or more. This CDR3 reads CASSFMGNSNQPQHF. In DNA form, the CDR3 reads TGTGCCAGCAGTTTTATGGGGAATAGCAATCAGCCCCAGCATTTT. The chain joins TRBV12-3 or TRBV12-4 to TRBJ1-5, with D unresolved. This CDR3 has 15 residues. Trimming shortened V by 3 bases and J by 0 bases, and 9 bases separated the two germline ends.

A few counts support this clonotype. The J gene is TRBJ2-5, the V gene TRBV30; tentative D call: TRBD2 (5 bases). V lost 2 bases and J lost 1, with 11 bases in between. The CDR3 consists of 14 residues. Germline assignment: CDR1 GTSNPN and CDR2 SVGIG (reference sequence). CDR3 sequence: CAWSPLGIQETQYF. In DNA form, the CDR3 reads TGTGCCTGGAGTCCACTAGGAATCCAAGAGACCCAGTACTTC.

This rearrangement joins TRBV11-2 to TRBJ2-3; a weak D match, TRBD2 (5 bases). The ends were cut back, 1 base at V and 0 bases at J, with 11 bases in the middle. The germline V gene has CDR1 SGHAT and CDR2 FQNNGV. The CDR3 has 16 residues. CDR3 DNA: TGTGCCAGCAGCTTAGCCTTAGCGTCTAGCACAGATACGCAGTATTTT. Protein sequence: CASSLALASSTDTQYF.

The rearrangement links TRBV28 to TRBJ2-7; D may be TRBD1 (6 bases). V lost 4 bases and J 5 bases, leaving 12 bases between the germline ends. The CDR3 has 13 amino acids. Germline assignment: CDR1 MDHEN and CDR2 SYDVKM. The chain's CDR3 is CASSYSGEHEQYF. Written as DNA, the CDR3 is TGTGCCAGCAGTTATTCAGGGGAGCACGAGCAGTACTTC.

In its sample, this clonotype was seen a few times. J is TRBJ1-2 and V is TRBV6-1; D not resolved. Deletions cut 1 base from V and 3 bases from J, with 15 bases between. This CDR3 contains 16 residues. The germline V gene encodes CDR1 MNHNS and CDR2 SASEGT. The CDR3 region is CASSEGVASAYYGYTF. CDR3 nucleotide sequence: TGTGCCAGCAGTGAAGGCGTGGCAAGCGCTTACTATGGCTACACCTTC.

Many counts were recorded for this clonotype. The chain recombines TRBV6-1 with TRBJ2-5; D is perhaps TRBD1 (5 bases). V lost 5 bases, J lost 1 base, and 14 bases lay in between. Germline CDR1 MNHNS, CDR2 SASEGT. This CDR3 is built from 15 residues. The CDR3 here is CASSPSRTIQETQYF. The CDR3 bases are TGTGCCAGCAGTCCCTCCCGGACAATCCAAGAGACCCAGTACTTC.

The rearrangement links TRBV5-1 to TRBJ2-7; D may correspond to TRBD1 or TRBD2 (6 bases each). V gave up 0 bases and J gave up 2 bases, with 12 bases separating them. The CDR3 sequence is 15 residues long. In germline, CDR1 is SGHRS, CDR2 YFSETQ. Here the CDR3 reads CASSLVPGAAYEQYF. The CDR3 DNA reads as TGCGCCAGCAGCTTGGTCCCGGGGGCCGCCTACGAGCAGTACTTC.

This clonotype was seen only a few times. This sequence joins TRBV6-2 or TRBV6-3 and TRBJ2-7; 10 bases line up with TRBD1. V trimming: 10 bases; J trimming: 3 bases; junction bases outside the gene matches: 9. This CDR3 region has 14 residues. Germline values: CDR1 MNHEY, CDR2 SVGEGT. CDR3 in amino acids: CAIHSGQGVYEQYF. The CDR3 coding sequence is TGTGCCATTCACTCCGGACAGGGGGTCTACGAGCAGTACTTC.

CDR3 region: CASSSRRNSGNTIYF. In nucleotides, the CDR3 is TGTGCCAGCAGCTCCCGCCGGAACTCTGGAAACACCATATATTTT. The genes are TRBV5-6 and TRBJ1-3; no clear D gene. The V gene lost 3 bases and the J gene lost 0 bases, with 10 bases spanning the gap. Germline values: CDR1 SGHDT, CDR2 YYEEEE. This CDR3 contains 15 residues.

This clonotype appeared many times. CDR3 nucleotides: TGTGCCAGCAGTAATCACAGGGGCCTGTCTTATGAGCAGTACTTC. Translated: CASSNHRGLSYEQYF. The genes are TRBV28 and TRBJ2-7, with TRBD1 identical over 7 bases. Germline CDR1 MDHEN, CDR2 SYDVKM. The CDR3 extends over 15 amino acids. V gave up 5 bases and J gave up 7 bases; unmatched junction bases: 14.